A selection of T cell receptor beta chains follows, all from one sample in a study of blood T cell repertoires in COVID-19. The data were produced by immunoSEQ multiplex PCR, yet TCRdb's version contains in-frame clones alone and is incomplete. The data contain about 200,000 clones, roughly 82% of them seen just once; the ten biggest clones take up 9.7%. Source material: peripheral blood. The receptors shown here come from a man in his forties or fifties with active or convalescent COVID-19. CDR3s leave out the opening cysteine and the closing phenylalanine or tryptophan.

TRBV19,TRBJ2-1,ASRAGSNEQF
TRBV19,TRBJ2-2,ASSYGTGQGRVGELF
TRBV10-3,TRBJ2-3,AISGNRLADTDTQY
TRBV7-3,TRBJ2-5,ASSLSGIEETQY
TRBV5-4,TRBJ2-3,ASRNQQGTDTQY
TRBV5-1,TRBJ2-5,ASSMTSPGETQY
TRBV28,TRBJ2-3,ASSLWSGTDTQY
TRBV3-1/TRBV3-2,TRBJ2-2,ASSNLAGPRAGELF
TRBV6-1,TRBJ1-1,ASSEPGTAFTEAF
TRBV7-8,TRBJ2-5,ASSRTGGAGETQY
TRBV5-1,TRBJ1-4,ASTSTNEKLF
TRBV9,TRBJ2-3,ASSRSGGGTDTQY
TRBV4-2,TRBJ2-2,ASSQDFFGTGGTGELF
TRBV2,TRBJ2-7,ASLRTSAEYSSYEQY
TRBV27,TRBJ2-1,ASSLGQGGYNEQF
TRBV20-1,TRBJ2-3,SATKGDTQY
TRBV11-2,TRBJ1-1,ASSARQFWNTEAF
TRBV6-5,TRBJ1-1,ASSYSTGYTEAF
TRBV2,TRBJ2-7,ASNLPSHSYEQY
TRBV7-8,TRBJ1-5,ASSSDSNQPQH
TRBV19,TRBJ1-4,ASMGDTGPEKLF
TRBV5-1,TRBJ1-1,ASNRDRQNTEAF
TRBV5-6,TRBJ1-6,ASSFFTMTGGNSPLH
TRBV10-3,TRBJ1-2,AITSDRDGKVYT
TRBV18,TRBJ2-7,ASSPLDRGLAGEY
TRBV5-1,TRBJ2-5,ASSLGLAGGNLQETQY
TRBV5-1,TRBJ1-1,ASSLIENTEAF
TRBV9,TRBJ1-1,ASSPSYRGKIEDTEAF
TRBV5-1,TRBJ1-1,ASSSQGVTEAF
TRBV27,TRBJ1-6,ASSEGTGGNNSPLH
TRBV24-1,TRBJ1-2,ATSPQGYSYT
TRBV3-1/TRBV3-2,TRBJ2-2,ASSQLGTYTGELF
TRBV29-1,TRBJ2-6,SVSGAPSGANVLT
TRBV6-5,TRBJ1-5,ASSRTYSNQPQH
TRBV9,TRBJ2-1,ASSDPRTGHNEQF
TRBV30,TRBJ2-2,AWSRGRLGGELF
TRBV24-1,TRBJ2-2,ATSGTGDTGELF
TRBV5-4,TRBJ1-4,ASSPRQGTFPTNEKLF
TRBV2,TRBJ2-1,ASSAQLKTYNEQF
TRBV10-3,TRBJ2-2,AISGSVAGVDTGELF